The sequence of this T cell receptor (beta chain) was determined in a study of blood T cell repertoires in COVID-19. Overall study: T cells, B-cell-depleted T cells, or PBMCs supplied cDNA or gDNA.

TCRdb keeps only in-frame clones here, not all; method: immunoSEQ multiplex PCR. The sample includes roughly 270,000 clones, around 84% seen only once; the top ten take 5%. The ends lost 3 bases at V and 2 bases at J; junction bases unmatched: 7. Germline CDR1 MGHDK, CDR2 SYGVNS. The CDR3 sequence is 17 residues long. Participant ages covered about 18 to 95 years across 25 or so US areas. Cohort placement rested on clinical history that participants reported themselves. Within 2 weeks before study entry, exposed participants met a COVID-19 case. V usage is TRBV25-1 and J usage is TRBJ1-3; 10 bases are shared with TRBD1. The material sequenced was PBMCs or T cells enriched from blood (not recorded which). This clonotype originated in a man between 35 and 55 years old who had been exposed to COVID-19. In DNA, the CDR3 is TGTGCCAGCAGTGAGCAAGGGACAGGGGCGCCTGGAAACACCATATATTTT. Its translation: CASSEQGTGAPGNTIYF.